This TCR beta chain was sequenced for a study of cytomegalovirus exposure and HLA in healthy donors. In the PCR, 60 Vbeta and 13 Jbeta primers were used. Clones were sequenced by immunoSEQ multiplex PCR, and TCRdb holds only the in-frame ones, with some missing. The sample records hundreds of thousands of clones, approximately 90% being singletons. Whole-study findings and limits: Overall, approximately 150 TCR beta chains were annotated as cytomegalovirus-associated.

V was pared by 0 bases and J by 5 bases, with 10 bases between. Germline V CDR1 and CDR2: MNHNY, SVGAGI (reference sequence). The CDR3 sequence is 14 residues long. This clone was counted only a few times. Its antigen is unidentified. The origin of this receptor is a woman aged 18-29 years in good health and CMV-seronegative. The genes are TRBV6-6 and TRBJ1-1, with D tentatively TRBD1 (5 bases). Material: PBMCs. CDR3 residues: CASSYSAGRTEAFF. CDR3 DNA sequence: TGTGCCAGCAGTTACTCGGCGGGGCGAACTGAAGCTTTCTTT.